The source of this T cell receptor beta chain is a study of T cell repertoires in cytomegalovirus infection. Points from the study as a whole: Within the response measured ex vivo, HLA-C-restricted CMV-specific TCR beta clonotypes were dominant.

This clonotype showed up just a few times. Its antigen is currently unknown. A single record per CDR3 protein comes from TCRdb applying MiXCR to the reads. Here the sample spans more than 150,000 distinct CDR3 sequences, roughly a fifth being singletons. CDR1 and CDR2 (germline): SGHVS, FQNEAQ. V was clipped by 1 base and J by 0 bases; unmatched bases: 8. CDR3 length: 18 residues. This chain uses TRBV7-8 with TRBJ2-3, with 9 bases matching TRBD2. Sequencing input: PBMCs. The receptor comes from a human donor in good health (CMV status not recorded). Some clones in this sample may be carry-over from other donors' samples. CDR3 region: CASSLGLAARFSTDTQYF. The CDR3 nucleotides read TGTGCCAGCAGCTTAGGACTAGCGGCCAGGTTTAGCACAGATACGCAGTATTTT.